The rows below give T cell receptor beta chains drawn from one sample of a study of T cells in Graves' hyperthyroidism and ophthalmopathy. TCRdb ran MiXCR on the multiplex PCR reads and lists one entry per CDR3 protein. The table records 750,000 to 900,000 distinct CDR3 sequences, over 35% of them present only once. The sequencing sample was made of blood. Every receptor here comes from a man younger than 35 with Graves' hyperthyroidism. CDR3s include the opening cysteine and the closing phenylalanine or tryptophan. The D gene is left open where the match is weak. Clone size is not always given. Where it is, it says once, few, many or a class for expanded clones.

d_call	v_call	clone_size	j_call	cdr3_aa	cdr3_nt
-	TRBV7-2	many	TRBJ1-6	CASTSIWSYNSPLHF	TGTGCCAGCACCTCGATCTGGAGCTATAATTCACCCCTCCACTTT
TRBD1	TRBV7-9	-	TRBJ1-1	CACMGQGAGNTEAFF	TGTGCCTGCATGGGACAGGGGGCCGGGAACACTGAAGCTTTCTTT
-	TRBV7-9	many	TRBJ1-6	CASSFGEGDTHLHF	TGTGCCAGCAGCTTTGGTGAAGGGGATACCCACCTCCACTTT
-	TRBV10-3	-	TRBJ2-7	CASNLGTVSYEQYF	TGTGCCAGCAACCTCGGGACGGTTTCCTACGAGCAGTACTTC
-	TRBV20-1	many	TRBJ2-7	CSATTGHGNEQYF	TGCAGTGCTACTACGGGACATGGGAACGAGCAGTACTTC
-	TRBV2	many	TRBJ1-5	CASRPGGSIGQPQHF	TGTGCCAGCAGACCTGGGGGGAGTATCGGTCAGCCCCAGCATTTT
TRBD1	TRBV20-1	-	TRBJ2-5	CSARKGQGTEHQPQYF	TGCAGTGCTAGAAAGGGGCAAGGGACAGAACATCAGCCCCAGTACTTC
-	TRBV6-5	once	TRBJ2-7	CAISYGKTGSYEQYF	TGTGCCATCAGTTACGGGAAAACGGGCTCCTACGAGCAGTACTTC
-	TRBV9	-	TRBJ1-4	CASSSGGLGKLFF	TGTGCCAGCAGCTCGGGAGGGTTGGGAAAACTGTTTTTT
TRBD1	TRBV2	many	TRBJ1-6	CASSEIDRGNSPLHF	TGTGCCAGCAGTGAAATAGACAGGGGGAATTCACCCCTCCACTTT
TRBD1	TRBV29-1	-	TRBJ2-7	CSATGQGNYEQYF	TGCAGCGCTACGGGACAGGGGAACTACGAGCAGTACTTC
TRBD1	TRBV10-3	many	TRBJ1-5	CAISGTGDRQPQHF	TGTGCCATCAGCGGGACAGGGGATCGTCAGCCCCAGCATTTT
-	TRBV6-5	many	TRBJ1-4	CASSSLSGEKLFF	TGTGCCAGCAGTTCCCTTTCTGGTGAAAAACTGTTTTTT
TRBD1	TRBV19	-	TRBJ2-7	CASSFRQGPEQYF	TGTGCCAGTAGTTTCCGACAGGGTCCCGAGCAGTACTTC
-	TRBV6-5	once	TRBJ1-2	CASSRTQGGYTF	TGTGCCAGCAGTCGGACCCAGGGTGGCTACACCTTC
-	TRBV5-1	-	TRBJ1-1	CASSLVDRLSTEAFF	TGCGCCAGCAGCTTGGTCGACAGGCTGAGCACTGAAGCTTTCTTT
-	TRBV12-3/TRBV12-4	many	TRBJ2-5	CASSLSSNEETQYF	TGTGCCAGCAGTTTAAGCAGCAACGAAGAGACCCAGTACTTC
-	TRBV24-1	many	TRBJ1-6	CATSDHQTGTKTRIGSPLHF	TGTGCCACCAGTGACCATCAAACCGGGACAAAAACGCGCATAGGTTCACCCCTCCACTTT
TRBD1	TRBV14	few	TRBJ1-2	CASSHTGGYGYTF	TGTGCCAGCAGCCACACAGGGGGGTATGGCTACACCTTC
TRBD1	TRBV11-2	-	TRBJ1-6	CASSSPGQGFNSPLHF	TGTGCCAGCTCATCCCCGGGACAGGGATTTAACTCACCCCTCCACTTT
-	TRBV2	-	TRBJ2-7	CASSYSGEGYEQYF	TGTGCCAGCAGTTATTCAGGGGAAGGTTACGAGCAGTACTTC
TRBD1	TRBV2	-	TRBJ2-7	CASMYGQGFYEQYF	TGTGCCAGCATGTACGGACAGGGTTTCTACGAGCAGTACTTC
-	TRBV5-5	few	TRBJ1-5	CASSLFRGPNQPQHF	TGTGCCAGCAGCTTGTTTAGGGGCCCGAATCAGCCCCAGCATTTT
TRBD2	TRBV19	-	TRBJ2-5	CASSPRFGAGQETQYF	TGTGCCAGTAGTCCCCGGTTCGGAGCGGGACAAGAGACCCAGTACTTC
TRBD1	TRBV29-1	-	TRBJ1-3	CSVEGTGGGNTIYF	TGCAGCGTTGAAGGGACAGGGGGAGGAAACACCATATATTTT
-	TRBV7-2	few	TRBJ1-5	CASSLAASPGQPQHF	TGTGCCAGCAGCTTAGCCGCAAGCCCAGGGCAGCCCCAGCATTTT
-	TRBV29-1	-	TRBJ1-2	CSVLIPVERGYGYTF	TGCAGCGTTCTGATCCCCGTCGAGAGAGGCTATGGCTACACCTTC
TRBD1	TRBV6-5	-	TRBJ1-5	CASSYGQGGRQPQHF	TGTGCCAGCAGTTACGGACAGGGTGGTCGGCAGCCCCAGCATTTT
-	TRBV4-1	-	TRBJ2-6	CASSQWDSGANVLTF	TGCGCCAGCAGCCAATGGGATTCTGGGGCCAACGTCCTGACTTTC
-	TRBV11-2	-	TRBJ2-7	CASSLAGVVYEQYF	TGTGCCAGCAGCTTAGCGGGCGTCGTCTACGAGCAGTACTTC
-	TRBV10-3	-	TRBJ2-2	CAISQQGELFF	TGTGCCATCAGCCAACAGGGTGAGCTGTTTTTT
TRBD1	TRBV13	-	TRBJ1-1	CASSLGQGRTEALF	TGCGCCAGCAGCTTGGGACAGGGGAGGACTGAAGCTTTGTTT